This T cell receptor (beta chain) came from a study of tumor-infiltrating lymphocytes in primary liver carcinoma. V was clipped by 7 bases and J by 10 bases, with 17 bases between them. There are 13 residues in the CDR3. Germline V gives CDR1 SGHAT, CDR2 FQNNGV. Production of TCR beta cDNA used 400 to 650 ng total RNA together with a constant-region primer. Three-round nested multiplex PCR performed with slightly modified ARM-PCR produced the TCR beta libraries. Forward primers for TRBV1-TRBV30 and a C-beta reverse primer served the first two PCR rounds, at approximately 10 cycles each. TCRdb analysed the multiplex PCR reads with MiXCR anew, one entry per CDR3 protein. This table has 80,000 to 100,000 distinct CDR3 sequences, around 68% appearing once. From around 18-30 mg of unsorted bulk tissue, DNA and RNA were co-extracted together.

This TCR was sampled from a middle-aged man with primary liver carcinoma and hepatitis B virus infection. The source material was tumor-adjacent normal liver tissue. The chain is built from TRBV11-2 and TRBJ2-1, with unresolved D. CDR3 sequence: CASNRHGLQEQFF. The DNA for the CDR3 is TGTGCCAGCAACCGACACGGCTTGCAGGAGCAGTTCTTC.